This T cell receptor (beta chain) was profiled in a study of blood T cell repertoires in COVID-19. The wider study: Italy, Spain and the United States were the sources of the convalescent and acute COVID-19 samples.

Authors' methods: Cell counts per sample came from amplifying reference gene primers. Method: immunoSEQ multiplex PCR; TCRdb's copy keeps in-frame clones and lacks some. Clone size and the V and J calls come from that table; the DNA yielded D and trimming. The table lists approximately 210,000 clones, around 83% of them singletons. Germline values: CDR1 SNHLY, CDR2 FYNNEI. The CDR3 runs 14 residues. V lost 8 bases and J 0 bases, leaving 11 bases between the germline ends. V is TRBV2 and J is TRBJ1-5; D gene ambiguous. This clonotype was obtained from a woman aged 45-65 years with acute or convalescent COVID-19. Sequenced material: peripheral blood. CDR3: CASWAVDSNQPQHF. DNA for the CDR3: TGTGCCAGCTGGGCTGTTGATAGCAATCAGCCCCAGCATTTT.